The entry below gives a single TCR beta chain sequence along with its context. It lacks a known antigen. Per-nucleotide qualities are absent, and no much larger clonotype sits a single base away. CDR1 is given as MNHEY and CDR2 as SMNVEV, both from the germline V gene (reference sequence). A distance of 22 bases separates the germline ends of V and J, which lose 5 bases and 0 bases respectively. The CDR3 runs 19 residues from the cysteine to the phenylalanine. CDR3 DNA only is kept here, 57 bases in frame from base 1. The sample comes from a study of beta chain features in type 1 diabetes (dated 2018 in TCRdb). Study-level background: Patients and healthy donors did not differ in mean age, gender distribution, total cell number or subset yield. Across all samples, some 110,000,000 sorted cells were examined, and cell number per subset correlated strongly with RNA yield. The study compared TCRB repertoires of sorted circulating CD4+ T cell subsets between recently diagnosed type 1 diabetes patients and matched healthy donors. Naive and central memory subsets were obtained from all 30 or so donors, but regulatory and stem cell-like memory subsets were isolated from only 8 patients and roughly eight healthy donors. General conclusions and limits of the study: Naive, central memory and regulatory TCRB repertoires appeared to be more similar among patients than among healthy donors. In all four CD4+ subsets, TCRB CDR3 length was moderately but significantly shorter in type 1 diabetes patients. Only small numbers of individuals were included in the HLA sub-analyses, which left unresolved whether HLA type had any influence on TCRB rearrangement. PCR may preferentially amplify shorter templates, but because patient and control samples were amplified and corrected together, any resulting skew would affect both groups equally. Because cDNA was sequenced instead of genomic DNA, highly expressing activated cells could be over-represented, though the groups showed no difference in activation or CD3 levels. Patients with type 1 diabetes made fewer insertions and deleted more nucleotides at VDJ recombination sites, implying thymic rearrangement abnormalities.

The entire isolated RNA was reverse transcribed using the High Capacity cDNA Reverse Transcription Kit, and thus expressed TCRB transcripts were sequenced. Naive, central memory and regulatory T cell samples underwent deep immunoSEQ sequencing, averaging around 3.6 million total reads per sample. Sorted cells were lysed in RLT buffer, and RNA was extracted using DNase-treated RNeasy Micro or Mini kits according to cell number. Each cell subset was processed on its own to prevent cross-contamination, while patient and healthy donor samples were processed together. Using the immunoSEQ multiplex PCR, TCRB sequences were amplified from cDNA into 87-bp fragments spanning the CDR3 region. The amplicons were sequenced using the Illumina HiSeq platform. The authors' analysis ran thus. Synthetic template baselines were used to correct PCR bias computationally, reads within Hamming distance 2 were collapsed, and singletons that could not be merged were discarded. Reads were aligned against IMGT so that V, D and J genes, CDR3 length and insertions or deletions at six rearrangement sites could be assigned. Within each subset, clonotype counts were normalized to sorted cell number, after which true diversity and Gini coefficients were computed with the tcR R package. The overlap coefficient, calculated on TCRB nucleotide sequences, was used to quantify repertoire sharing. As stored in TCRdb, this immuneACCESS dataset retains in-frame rearrangements with V and J assigned. A fraction of the clones does not appear; measured against another copy, unresolved V genes explain less than half of the discrepancy, and the remainder lacks a known reason. For V, J and clone size, that table is used; D and trimming come from the DNA. The sample table records about 170,000 clones; around 7.8% of these occur just once. Of the sample, 0.94% falls within the top ten clones.

Each donor gave one peripheral blood draw, averaging roughly 100 mL, which was collected into heparinised tubes. A BD FACSAria II was used to sort naive, central memory, regulatory and stem cell-like memory CD4+ T cells with a panel that included CD45RO, CCR7, CD25, CD127, CD95 and CD27. All sorted populations exceeded 95% purity. PBMCs were isolated right away by Lymphoprep density gradient centrifugation and were stained directly, without culture. To minimize batch effects, samples were stained and sorted in pairs, one healthy donor with one patient per experiment. This chain is built from TRBV27 and TRBJ2-2; TRBD2 is perhaps the D gene, given 5 matching bases. The sample taken for sequencing was central memory CD4+ T cells from blood. This TCR came from a woman aged 40 to 55 with type 1 diabetes. The bases are TGTGCCAGCAGTCTCCGTTTAGCTCTAGCCGGCGCGAACACCGGGGAGCTGTTTTTT. Translated, it gives CASSLRLALAGANTGELFF.